This is a list of T cell receptor beta chains from one sample in a study of OX40 agonist ivuxolimab in advanced cancers. Data came from immunoSEQ multiplex PCR; TCRdb stores just in-frame clones and leaves some out. The data hold roughly 48,000 clones, with 70% to 90% observed a single time. The source was CD4+ or CD8+ T cells sorted from blood, collected in a trial of the OX40 agonist ivuxolimab. Receptors originate from an adult with an advanced solid tumor such as melanoma, head and neck, liver or kidney cancer. Both conserved end residues are part of each CDR3. D genes are given only for firm matches. The size field is filled for only some rows; it gives once, few, many or a size class.

clone_size,d_call,v_call,j_call,cdr3_nt,cdr3_aa
.,TRBD1,TRBV6-4,TRBJ2-2,TGTGCCAGCAGCAAACGCCTGGGACAGGGTGGCACCGGGGAGCTGTTTTTT,CASSKRLGQGGTGELFF
.,.,TRBV7-3,TRBJ2-2,TGTGCCAGCGGTAGTAACCCCGGGGAGCTGTTTTTT,CASGSNPGELFF
few,.,TRBV28,TRBJ2-7,TGTGCCAGCAGTACATCCTCGGGACCTACCTCGCCCTACGAGCAGTACTTC,CASSTSSGPTSPYEQYF
.,TRBD2,TRBV4-2,TRBJ2-2,TGTGCCAGCAGCCGGAGAAAATGGGCTAGCGGGATCGTTTCCGGGGAGCTGTTTTTT,CASSRRKWASGIVSGELFF
.,TRBD1,TRBV19,TRBJ2-7,TGTGCCAGTAGTAGGACAGGGGGCTACGAGCAGTACTTC,CASSRTGGYEQYF
.,TRBD1,TRBV2,TRBJ1-5,TGTGCCAGCCAGCCGGGACAGGGGGCACAGCAGCCCCAGCATTTT,CASQPGQGAQQPQHF
.,.,TRBV4-1,TRBJ2-2,TGCGCCAGCAGCCAAGTTGTGGGTACCGGGGAGCTGTTTTTT,CASSQVVGTGELFF
.,.,TRBV4-1,TRBJ2-7,TGCGCCAGCAGCCAGGGCCACCATAGCTCCTACGAGCAGTACTTC,CASSQGHHSSYEQYF
.,.,TRBV19,TRBJ1-1,TGTGCCAGTAGCCCTCACAGGGAGGGGGCTGAAGCTTTCTTT,CASSPHREGAEAFF
.,TRBD1,TRBV5-1,TRBJ2-3,TGCGCCAGCAGCTTTGGACAGGGGGCGATAGATACGCAGTATTTT,CASSFGQGAIDTQYF
.,.,TRBV2,TRBJ1-1,TGTGCCAGCAGTGTTACAGGGCTCACTGAAGCTTTCTTT,CASSVTGLTEAFF
once,TRBD1,TRBV30,TRBJ1-5,TGTGCCTGGAGCCCCGGGACAGGGGCTCTTAGCAATCAGCCCCAGCATTTT,CAWSPGTGALSNQPQHF
.,.,TRBV2,TRBJ2-1,TGTGCCAGCACTCCCCGCGCAGGGAAAAATGAGCAGTTCTTC,CASTPRAGKNEQFF
.,TRBD1,TRBV2,TRBJ2-7,TGTGCCAGCAGTGCGGCGACAGGGGGGGGGTACGAGCAGTACTTC,CASSAATGGGYEQYF
.,.,TRBV2,TRBJ1-1,TGTGCCAGCCGGGGTCTCCGCAACACTGAAGCTTTCTTT,CASRGLRNTEAFF
.,.,TRBV27,TRBJ2-2,TGTGCCAGCAGACCCGGGACCCGGAGGGACACCGGGGAGCTGTTTTTT,CASRPGTRRDTGELFF
once,.,TRBV5-1,TRBJ1-3,TGCGCCAGCAGCCCGGGACACTCTGGAAACACCATATATTTT,CASSPGHSGNTIYF
few,.,TRBV5-6,TRBJ1-5,TGTGCCAGCAGCTTGGCTCTGCAGCCCCAGCATTTT,CASSLALQPQHF
.,.,TRBV7-9,TRBJ2-7,TGTGCCAGCAGCTTCAACGCAGGTCCCCTATACGAGCAGTACTTC,CASSFNAGPLYEQYF
.,.,TRBV28,TRBJ2-7,TGTGCCAGCAGTTTGACAGCCTACGAGCAGTGCTTC,CASSLTAYEQCF
once,.,TRBV2,TRBJ2-3,TGTGCCAGCAGAGGAAGTCTTGCAGATACGCAGTATTTT,CASRGSLADTQYF
.,.,TRBV11-3,TRBJ2-3,TGTGCCAGCAGCTCACAGGGTGGAAGCACAGATACGCAGTATTTT,CASSSQGGSTDTQYF
few,.,TRBV11-2,TRBJ1-1,TGTGCCAGCAGCTTAGGACGGGGGGGGCAAGGTGAAGCTTTCTTT,CASSLGRGGQGEAFF
.,TRBD1,TRBV6-1,TRBJ1-1,TGTGCCAGTAGAGACCATCGGGACAGGGGGTTTGAAGCTTTCTTT,CASRDHRDRGFEAFF
.,TRBD1,TRBV18,TRBJ2-3,TGTGCCAGCTCACCCGACAGGGTATCGCAGTATTTT,CASSPDRVSQYF